This TCR beta chain was documented in a study of shared clonotypes between healthy human individuals. Notes on the study in general: What rarefaction showed was incomplete sorted-subset sequencing despite large depth.

The table came from immunoSEQ multiplex PCR; TCRdb's copy has only in-frame clones and leaves some out. The sample holds approximately 2.1 million clones, more than 85% seen once. Germline CDR1 is SGHDT and CDR2 is YYEEEE. V was pared by 3 bases and J by 2 bases, with 13 bases between. The CDR3 runs 15 residues. Details on this clone: Its antigen is unknown.

The sequenced sample consisted of naive CD4+ T cells from PBMCs. Subset in this sample: CD45RA+ positively selected. The chain couples TRBV5-6 to TRBJ2-3; D not certain. This clonotype originated in a man aged 18 to 30 in good health. Some clones in this sample may be carry-over from other donors' samples. For the CDR3, the DNA is TGTGCCAGCAGCTGGACCGGAAGGTTCACAGATACGCAGTATTTT. This gives the protein CASSWTGRFTDTQYF. The full variable domain, in which reference TRBV5-6 and TRBJ2-3 provide the parts outside the CDR3, is DAGVTQSPTHLIKTRGQQVTLRCSPKSGHDTVSWYQQALGQGPQFIFQYYEEEERQRGNFPDRFSGHQFPNYSSELNVNALLLGDSALYLCASSWTGRFTDTQYFGPGTRLTVL.